The sequence of this TCR beta chain was determined in a study of breast tumors, draining lymph nodes, adjacent tissues. The sample holds many counts of this clonotype. The target antigen is unknown. A much larger clone sits a single nucleotide away, making a read error possible. The conserved final phenylalanine or tryptophan is absent from the CDR3, which likely points to a read error. Study-wide findings and caveats: Compared with lymph nodes, tumors were less diverse; compared with nontumor tissue, more. Luminal-like breast cancer showed significantly greater tumor-nontumor repertoire similarity than basal-like breast cancer did. Most tumor T cells seemingly derive from lymph node, then expand in tumor. Tumor T cell lymph node origin was a supported hypothesis, not proven.

TCRdb passed the multiplex PCR reads through MiXCR, listing each CDR3 protein once. The sample yields around 70,000 distinct CDR3 sequences, approximately 45% seen once. CDR1 KGHDR and CDR2 SFDVKD come from the germline V gene. Trimming pared 3 bases from V and 5 bases from J, leaving 6 bases between. CDR3 length: 13 residues. The sequence came from a female donor with breast cancer. Some clones in this sample may be carry-over from other donors' samples. The sample consisted of breast tumor tissue. The chain carries TRBV24-1 and TRBJ2-2, with D uncertain. The DNA of the CDR3 is TGTGCCACCAGTGATCGAGCGACCGGGGAGCTGTTTTCT. This encodes CATSDRATGELFS.